The T cell receptor beta chain described here comes from a study of CD8 T cells in Susac syndrome (dated by TCRdb to about 2019). General notes on the study: The study used repertoire sequencing to test whether antigen drove CD8+ T cell activation and differentiation in Susac syndrome. The study compared CD8+ T cell repertoire clonality among 12 healthy donors, roughly 14 Susac syndrome patients and 15 multiple sclerosis patients. Points the paper makes about the study in general: The number of individuals in the TCR sequencing and HLA analysis was recognized as being relatively small.

Peripheral blood CD8+ and CD4+ T cells from healthy donors, Susac syndrome patients and multiple sclerosis patients were profiled by high-throughput TCR beta sequencing. The multiple sclerosis controls were treatment-naive patients whose relapsing-remitting disease, either stable or active, fulfilled the revised McDonald criteria. Bulk CD8+ and CD4+ T cells were purified by magnetic negative isolation, whereas CD8+ TEMRA cells were enriched by FACS. Blood was drawn into EDTA tubes, processed within 24 hours, and PBMCs were isolated by density gradient centrifugation. PBMCs intended for TCR sequencing were cryopreserved in liquid nitrogen and thawed later in a water bath at 37 degrees C. The sorted or isolated CD4+, CD8+ and CD8+ TEMRA cells had a purity of 90% or higher. RNA was extracted using the RNeasy kit, and roughly 0.5 to 1 ug of the RNA was reverse transcribed with random hexamers. The immunoSEQ multiplex PCR assay, covering 54 Vbeta and 13 Jbeta segments, was used to amplify TCR beta CDR3 regions. Bias from PCR amplification was corrected by using a synthetic template baseline for primer optimization and for computational correction. As for the original processing: Only productive sequences were kept, with reads annotated to V, D and J genes according to IMGT and analyzed in immunoSEQ Analyzer. Clonality was computed as one minus Shannon entropy normalized by log2 of the number of productive unique sequences. For each patient and control, public and private clones were evaluated within the 100 most prevalent clones. Clones were defined as Susac-specific if absent from the healthy and MS cohorts, from 1052 published viral clones and from other ImmuneACCESS disease sequences. TCRdb ran its own pipeline on the public reads, namely fastp trimming at Q25 and MiXCR clone calling, and kept in-frame beta chains. Every distinct CDR3 protein forms one entry, paired with its most common genes and DNA. The V and J calls and clone size come from TCRdb's table, not from the authors' own analysis. Recorded for this sample are around 180,000 distinct CDR3 sequences; approximately 96% of them occurred a single time. Clones ranked in the top ten supply 0.16% of the sample.

Concerning this clonotype: Its binding antigen is unknown. The sample holds no much larger clone one base away, and base qualities are not on file.

Specimen: CD8+ T cells from PBMCs. The TCR sequence derives from a human donor with multiple sclerosis.

The base sequence is TGTGCCAGCAGTTACCTCGGTGGCGAGCAGTACTTC. This translates into CASSYLGGEQYF. This chain joins TRBV6-5 to TRBJ2-7; the D gene cannot be resolved reliably. The germline V gene encodes CDR1 MNHEY and CDR2 SVGAGI. The CDR3 goes from the cysteine to the phenylalanine over 12 residues. The kept DNA is CDR3 alone, 36 bases in frame from the first base. The junction carries 8 bases between V and J, which are trimmed by 2 bases and 6 bases respectively.